The clone carrying this TCR beta chain came up a few times. The sample comes from a study of OX40 agonist ivuxolimab in advanced cancers. Study context: Patients' therapy was ivuxolimab, an antibody that acts as an agonist of OX40 (CD134).

Germline V CDR1 and CDR2: SGHTS, YDEGEE. The CDR3 extends over 16 amino acids. V gave up 1 base and J gave up 1 base; unmatched junction bases: 7. Profiled with immunoSEQ multiplex PCR; TCRdb holds only in-frame clones, not every one. In the table there are tens of thousands of clones, about nine tenths of which are singletons. The rearrangement links TRBV5-8 to TRBJ2-7; 8 bases agree with TRBD2. This receptor was obtained from an adult with an advanced solid tumor such as melanoma, head and neck, liver or kidney cancer. The specimen was CD4+ or CD8+ T cells sorted from blood, collected in a trial of the OX40 agonist ivuxolimab. This CDR3 reads CASSLNPREGSYEQYF. CDR3 coding DNA: TGTGCCAGCAGCTTGAACCCACGGGAGGGTTCCTACGAGCAGTACTTC.